This entry lists 21 T cell receptor beta chains sequenced from one sample in a study of blood T cell repertoires in COVID-19. TCRdb's copy holds only in-frame clones and misses some; the assay was immunoSEQ multiplex PCR. Here the sample spans tens of thousands of clones, about 80% being singletons. Sequenced material: peripheral blood. The receptors were gathered from a man between 65 and 85 years old with acute or convalescent COVID-19.

This clone was recorded a few times. The chain employs TRBV5-4 and TRBJ1-1; tentative D call: TRBD1 (5 bases). V was pared by 0 bases and J by 0 bases, with 12 bases between. This CDR3 is 16 amino acids long. Germline loops: CDR1 SGHNT, CDR2 YYREEE (reference sequence). The CDR3 reads CASSLGGVGMNTEAFF. Here the CDR3 DNA reads TGTGCCAGCAGCTTGGGGGGGGTTGGGATGAACACTGAAGCTTTCTTT.

The chain carries TRBV29-1 and TRBJ2-3; D is unclear. V lost 5 bases, J lost 6 bases, and 6 bases lay in between. Germline CDR1 and CDR2: SQVTM and ANQGSEA. CDR3 length: 10 residues. The CDR3 sequence: CSVYGDTQYF. In nucleotides, the CDR3 is TGCAGCGTTTACGGGGATACGCAGTATTTT.

The V and J genes are TRBV6-6 and TRBJ2-7, with D perhaps TRBD1 (7 bases). Germline assignment: CDR1 MNHNY and CDR2 SVGAGI (reference sequence). The V end lost 5 bases, the J end lost 0 bases, and 20 bases lay between the germline ends. CDR3 length equals 17 residues. The CDR3 DNA reads TGTGCCAGCAGTCTATCTAAAGGGGGCGGGGTCTCCTACGAGCAGTACTTC. Translation: CASSLSKGGGVSYEQYF.

The chain links TRBV30 to TRBJ1-2; TRBD1 matches 10 bases. V dropped 8 bases and J dropped 3; count of bases not matched to a gene: 18. Germline loops: CDR1 GTSNPN, CDR2 SVGIG (reference sequence). The CDR3 totals 17 residues. In DNA form, the CDR3 reads TGTGCCGGTTGGGACAGGGGTTTTTCCGGGGGGGACTATGGCTACACCTTC. The encoded protein is CAGWDRGFSGGDYGYTF.

V gene TRBV6-1 combines with J gene TRBJ2-7; maybe TRBD1 (6 bases). The CDR3 totals 13 residues. V lost 5 bases to trimming and J lost 4 bases, with 12 bases between them. CDR1 MNHNS and CDR2 SASEGT come from the germline V gene. DNA of the CDR3: TGTGCCAGCAGTCCCGGGACACCTTACGAGCAGTACTTC. Translation: CASSPGTPYEQYF.

This clone was seen a few times. A read error may produce the germline difference seen at one junction end. V is TRBV6-2 or TRBV6-3 and J is TRBJ1-4, with D possibly matching TRBD1 (5 bases). The germline V gene encodes CDR1 MNHEY and CDR2 SVGEGT. The CDR3 consists of 18 residues. This CDR3 reads CASSYSTQGGNLGEKPFF. In DNA, the CDR3 is TGTGCCAGCAGTTATTCGACCCAAGGAGGGAACTTAGGGGAAAAACCGTTTTTT.

The gene calls are TRBV28 and TRBJ2-7, with 11 bases lining up with TRBD1. Trimming at V came to 4 bases and at J to 6 bases, leaving 14 bases not matched to a gene. The CDR3 runs 17 residues. Germline CDR1 is MDHEN and CDR2 is SYDVKM. The CDR3 coding sequence is TGTGCCAGCAGTTCTCCCGGGACAGGGGGGCCTCGGGGCGAGCAGTACTTC. Its translation is CASSSPGTGGPRGEQYF.

A single count supports this clone. This sequence joins TRBV5-1 and TRBJ2-3, with a tentative D call TRBD1 (5 bases). Trimming stripped 0 bases from V and 6 bases from J, with 11 bases between. The CDR3 has 14 amino acids. Germline values: CDR1 SGHRS, CDR2 YFSETQ. As DNA, the CDR3 is TGCGCCAGCAGCTTGGACAGGCCCACGGATACGCAGTATTTT. Its protein is CASSLDRPTDTQYF.

This rearrangement joins TRBV2 to TRBJ2-2; 15 bases fit TRBD2. This CDR3 contains 18 residues. V gave up 2 bases and J gave up 4 bases; unmatched junction bases: 5. Germline V CDR1 and CDR2: SNHLY, FYNNEI. CDR3 amino acids: CASSEQPGLAGGTGELFF. In nucleotides, the CDR3 is TGTGCCAGCAGTGAACAGCCGGGACTAGCGGGAGGCACCGGGGAGCTGTTTTTT.

The genes are TRBV6-5 and TRBJ2-7, with TRBD2 as a possible D gene (6 bases). Germline CDR1 and CDR2: MNHEY and SVGAGI. V was cut by 8 bases and J by 1 base, with 12 bases left in between. This CDR3 has 13 residues. The CDR3 loop reads CASVPGVSYEQYF. The CDR3, as DNA: TGTGCCAGCGTACCGGGAGTTTCCTACGAGCAGTACTTC.

This chain connects TRBV11-2 to TRBJ2-7, with TRBD2 matching 7 bases. Germline V gene data show CDR1 as SGHAT and CDR2 as FQNNGV. This CDR3 contains 14 residues. The J segment lost 6 bases and the V segment lost 7 bases, leaving 12 bases of the junction unmatched. In DNA, the CDR3 is TGTGCCAGCACCAGGACGGCGGGAGCCCCCGAGCAGTACTTC. Translating gives CASTRTAGAPEQYF.

Only a few counts were recorded for this clone. The chain carries TRBV6-1 and TRBJ1-5; TRBD1 aligns across 11 bases. Germline lookup yields CDR1 MNHNS and CDR2 SASEGT. The J segment lost 6 bases and the V segment lost 3 bases, leaving 1 base of the junction unmatched. The CDR3 is 14 amino acids. As DNA, the CDR3 is TGTGCCAGCAGTGATGGACAGGGGGCTCAGCCCCAGCATTTT. As protein: CASSDGQGAQPQHF.

This chain joins TRBV19 and TRBJ1-1, with D perhaps matching TRBD1 (6 bases). Germline CDR1 LNHDA, CDR2 SQIVND (reference sequence). The CDR3 has 14 residues. The V end was cut by 4 bases, the J end by 4 bases, with 13 bases between. The CDR3 region has the DNA TGTGCCAGTAGTACCCTGGGGGGGGCCACTGAAGCTTTCTTT. This gives the protein CASSTLGGATEAFF.

The CDR3 region is CASSSRDRGSYEQYF. Written as DNA, the CDR3 is TGTGCCAGCAGTTCCCGGGACAGGGGTTCCTACGAGCAGTACTTC. This chain uses TRBV28 with TRBJ2-7; 10 bases agree with TRBD1. The CDR3 is made up of 15 amino acids. The V gene's germline CDR1 is MDHEN and CDR2 SYDVKM. The trim removed 4 bases at V and 1 base at J, leaving 4 bases unmatched.

This chain links TRBV28 with TRBJ1-2, with TRBD1 matching 7 bases. The CDR3 is 15 amino acids. Germline CDR1 is MDHEN and CDR2 is SYDVKM. V lost 10 bases to trimming and J lost 7 bases; unmatched junction nucleotides: 18. The CDR3 DNA reads as TGTGCCACCTCCCTATCCGGGACAGTCGTGATTGGCTACACCTTC. Translating it yields CATSLSGTVVIGYTF.

This clone was seen a few times. V is TRBV20-1 and J is TRBJ2-1; D might be TRBD2 (6 bases). The CDR3 extends over 14 amino acids. Germline CDR1 reads DFQATT; CDR2 reads SNEGSKA (reference sequence). The V gene lost 3 bases and the J gene lost 5 bases, with 14 bases spanning the gap. The CDR3 region is CSASRLVDHNEQFF. For the CDR3, the DNA is TGCAGTGCTAGTAGACTAGTCGACCACAATGAGCAGTTCTTC.

The chain joins TRBV4-1 to TRBJ1-1; D remains unclear. Germline V gene sequence: CDR1 MGHRA, CDR2 YSYEKL. The CDR3 contains 13 residues. Trimming cost V 0 bases and J 4 bases, with 6 bases left between them. DNA of the CDR3: TGCGCCAGCAGCCAAGAACGGGGCACTGAAGCTTTCTTT. It is translated as CASSQERGTEAFF.

The chain is built from TRBV3-1 (or the pseudogene TRBV3-2) and TRBJ1-3, with TRBD1 identical over 9 bases. The V segment lost 0 bases and the J segment 4 bases; nucleotides outside the gene matches: 7. Germline loops: CDR1 LGHDT, CDR2 YNNKEL (reference sequence). There are 17 residues in the CDR3. CDR3 DNA: TGTGCCAGCAGCCAAGAGGCCGGGGGGACAGGGGGAAACACCATATATTTT. Translating it yields CASSQEAGGTGGNTIYF.

The genes are TRBV11-1 and TRBJ2-3; D remains ambiguous. The length of the CDR3 is 11 residues. Germline V CDR1 and CDR2: SGHAT, FQDESV (reference sequence). Trimming pared 5 bases from V and 12 bases from J, leaving 12 bases between. Here the CDR3 DNA reads TGTGCCAGCAGCACCCCACCACTCCAGTATTTT. This codes for CASSTPPLQYF.

The chain has TRBV10-1 and TRBJ2-5, with 15 bases that match TRBD2. The germline V gene has CDR1 WNHNN and CDR2 SYGVQD (reference sequence). The CDR3 loop spans 18 amino acids. J was trimmed by 3 bases and V by 0 bases; bases with no gene match: 5. CDR3 nucleotides: TGCGCCAGCAGTGAGTCTTTTGGGACTAGCGGGGGGAAAGAGACCCAGTACTTC. Translated: CASSESFGTSGGKETQYF.

The V call is TRBV27, the J call TRBJ2-3, with 10 bases fitting TRBD2. Germline V CDR1 and CDR2: MNHEY, SMNVEV (reference sequence). V trimming: 6 bases; J trimming: 3 bases; junction bases outside the gene matches: 3. The CDR3 runs 14 residues. Written as DNA, the CDR3 is TGTGCCAGCAGCCCTAGCGGGAGAACAGATACGCAGTATTTT. Its translation: CASSPSGRTDTQYF.